The 22 T cell receptor beta chains below all came from one sample that was sequenced in a study of blood T cells in healthy people across ages. A J-beta primer mix and a sample-barcoded 5' primer were used in a second PCR of roughly 7 to 12 cycles. TCRdb used MiXCR to reprocess the 5' RACE reads, holding one entry per CDR3 protein. The sample consists of 650,000 to 1,000,000 distinct CDR3 sequences, 30% to 45% of them appearing once. The sequencing input was blood. These receptors originate from a man between 18 and 35 years old in good health.

The chain has TRBV7-9 and TRBJ2-3; tentatively, D is TRBD2 (6 bases). The CDR3 consists of 14 residues. The V end lost 3 bases, the J end lost 2 bases, and 9 bases lay between the germline ends. Per the germline V gene, CDR1 is SEHNR and CDR2 is FQNEAQ (reference sequence). This CDR3 reads CASSFSGPTDTQYF. The DNA for the CDR3 is TGTGCCAGCAGCTTTAGCGGACCCACAGATACGCAGTATTTT.

This clonotype was picked up many times. The chain recombines TRBV7-3 with TRBJ2-3, with D maybe TRBD2 (5 bases). Deletions cut 4 bases from V and 3 bases from J, with 14 bases between. CDR1 SGHTA and CDR2 FQGTGA come from the germline V gene. CDR3 size: 15 residues. CDR3 sequence (DNA): TGTGCCAGCAGCTCCCTCGGGGTTCCTACAGATACGCAGTATTTT. It encodes CASSSLGVPTDTQYF. Full variable domain (missing parts from reference TRBV7-3 and TRBJ2-3): GAGVSQTPSNKVTEKGKYVELRCDPISGHTALYWYRQSLGQGPEFLIYFQGTGAADDSGLPNDRFFAVRPEGSVSTLKIQRTERGDSAVYLCASSSLGVPTDTQYFGPGTRLTVL.

The J gene is TRBJ1-5, the V gene TRBV2; 9 bases align to TRBD1. With 4 bases clipped from V and 0 bases from J, the junction kept 13 bases outside the gene matches. Germline CDR1 is SNHLY and CDR2 is FYNNEI. The CDR3 contains 19 residues. In DNA, the CDR3 is TGTGCCAGCAGTGTCCCGGGACAGGGAACAAGCCCTAGCAATCAGCCCCAGCATTTT. The encoded protein is CASSVPGQGTSPSNQPQHF.

In its sample, this clonotype was seen a few times. The J gene is TRBJ2-3, the V gene TRBV27; 10 nucleotides match TRBD2. Germline V gene lookup returns CDR1 MNHEY and CDR2 SMNVEV (reference sequence). The V gene end was trimmed by 7 bases and the J gene end by 2 bases; junction bases not matched to a gene: 3. This CDR3 contains 14 residues. The CDR3: CASKRGGLTDTQYF. In nucleotides, the CDR3 is TGTGCCAGCAAGCGGGGGGGCCTCACAGATACGCAGTATTTT.

The chain combines TRBV6-2 or TRBV6-3 with TRBJ2-3; D gene ambiguous. Trimming removed 8 bases at V and 4 bases at J, with 16 bases between. The CDR3 loop spans 14 amino acids. From germline, CDR1 is MNHEY and CDR2 SVGEGT. The CDR3, as DNA: TGTGCCAGCTCCCGTTGGGGAAGCGCAGATACGCAGTATTTT. Encoded protein: CASSRWGSADTQYF.

This clonotype was seen ten or more times. The J gene is TRBJ1-2, the V gene TRBV15; D gene unclear. CDR3 length: 14 residues. Germline V lookup: CDR1 LNHNV, CDR2 YYDKDF (reference sequence). V was cut by 0 bases and J by 8 bases, with 13 bases left in between. Here the CDR3 reads CATSRDKSGRGYTF. The CDR3 DNA reads as TGTGCCACCAGCAGAGATAAGTCCGGTCGAGGCTACACCTTC.

This clonotype has a handful of counts. The V and J genes are TRBV30 and TRBJ2-7; 9 bases are a match to TRBD1. The CDR3 totals 14 residues. After removal of 3 bases from V and 3 bases from J, the junction contained 6 bases not matched to a gene. CDR1 is GTSNPN and CDR2 is SVGIG in the germline V gene (reference sequence). CDR3 amino acids: CAWRAGTGLYEQYF. As DNA, the CDR3 is TGTGCCTGGAGAGCCGGGACAGGGCTCTACGAGCAGTACTTC.

V usage is TRBV28 and J usage is TRBJ2-1, with TRBD2 identical over 12 bases. The CDR3 spans 15 residues. Germline V lookup: CDR1 MDHEN, CDR2 SYDVKM. V trimming: 5 bases; J trimming: 7 bases; junction bases outside the gene matches: 6. This CDR3 is CASSTWTSGKNEQFF. The CDR3 bases are TGTGCCAGCAGTACCTGGACTAGCGGGAAGAATGAGCAGTTCTTC.

The chain has TRBV14 and TRBJ1-1; no definite D call. V shed 5 bases and J shed 11 bases, with 27 bases lying between them. The CDR3 runs to 16 residues. The germline V gene encodes CDR1 SGHDN and CDR2 FVKESK. The CDR3 DNA sequence: TGTGCCAGCAGCTCGTCCCCGGCGGTAATTGGGAACCGGGCTTTCTTT. This sequence encodes CASSSSPAVIGNRAFF.

This clonotype was seen ten or more times. The V call is TRBV10-3, the J call TRBJ2-3; possibly TRBD2 for D (5 bases). Germline assignment: CDR1 ENHRY and CDR2 SYGVKD. CDR3 length: 17 amino acids. Trimming cost V 5 bases and J 2 bases, with 20 bases left between them. This chain's CDR3 is CAISRCGLHTYTDTQYF. The CDR3 DNA reads as TGTGCCATCAGTCGATGCGGGTTGCACACGTACACAGATACGCAGTATTTT.

This clonotype occurred a few times. V and J are TRBV7-2 and TRBJ2-7; a weak D match, TRBD1 (6 bases). Germline values: CDR1 SGHTA, CDR2 FQGNSA. This CDR3 contains 13 residues. The germline V and J ends were trimmed by 7 bases and 2 bases, with 12 bases remaining between them. The CDR3 DNA reads as TGTGCCAGCAAAGAGGCAGGGGCCTACGAGCAGTACTTC. Translation gives CASKEAGAYEQYF.

The chain uses TRBV5-1 and TRBJ1-1; 9 bases agree with TRBD1. V gave up 2 bases and J gave up 0 bases; unmatched junction bases: 8. This CDR3 is 17 amino acids long. Germline lookup yields CDR1 SGHRS and CDR2 YFSETQ. The CDR3 nucleotides read TGCGCCAGCAGCTTAACCGGGACAGGGTATGTGAACACTGAAGCTTTCTTT. Translation gives CASSLTGTGYVNTEAFF.

The genes are TRBV20-1 and TRBJ1-5; no reliable D call. CDR3 length equals 14 residues. Germline CDR1 reads DFQATT; CDR2 reads SNEGSKA (reference sequence). Trimming pared 1 base from V and 4 bases from J, leaving 11 bases between. CDR3 DNA sequence: TGCAGTGCTAGAGGAGCATCGAGGAATCAGCCCCAGCATTTT. Protein product: CSARGASRNQPQHF.

The chain combines TRBV6-6 with TRBJ1-2; no firm D call. This CDR3 contains 15 residues. The V gene lost 3 bases and the J gene lost 0 bases, with 11 bases spanning the gap. CDR1 is MNHNY and CDR2 is SVGAGI in the germline V gene (reference sequence). The CDR3, as DNA: TGTGCCAGCAGTTATCCTGGCAACTCTAACTATGGCTACACCTTC. Amino acids: CASSYPGNSNYGYTF.

This clonotype was detected only a few times. The V call is TRBV12-3 or TRBV12-4, the J call TRBJ2-5, with 7 positions matching TRBD1. The J call is in doubt because the DNA end fits TRBJ2-7 better. CDR3 length: 14 amino acids. CDR3 sequence reads: CASSDRALRGEQYF. CDR3 coding DNA: TGTGCCAGCAGTGACAGGGCCTTACGTGGCGAGCAGTACTTC.

This clonotype was detected ten times or more. This sequence joins TRBV12-3 or TRBV12-4 and TRBJ1-2, with 7 nucleotides matching TRBD1. V gave up 6 bases and J gave up 6 bases; unmatched junction bases: 16. This CDR3 region has 16 residues. In DNA, the CDR3 is TGTGCCAGCAGGTCTCCGGGACAGACCATCTCTGATGGCTACACCTTC. It specifies CASRSPGQTISDGYTF.

The rearrangement joins TRBV20-1 to TRBJ1-2; D is unresolved. V shed 6 bases and J shed 3 bases, with 11 bases lying between them. The germline V gene encodes CDR1 DFQATT and CDR2 SNEGSKA (reference sequence). The CDR3 contains 12 residues. CDR3 region: CSAVGSYYGYTF. For the CDR3, the DNA is TGCAGTGCCGTCGGGTCTTACTATGGCTACACCTTC.

The rearrangement joins TRBV20-1 to TRBJ2-5; tentatively, D is TRBD1 (5 bases). V was clipped by 2 bases and J by 11 bases, with 18 bases between them. The germline V gene has CDR1 DFQATT and CDR2 SNEGSKA (reference sequence). The CDR3 totals 13 residues. The CDR3: CSARSYTDNEQYF. The CDR3 DNA reads TGCAGTGCTAGAAGCTACACGGACAATGAGCAGTACTTC.

The chain is built from TRBV28 and TRBJ2-1, with 13 bases lining up with TRBD2. Trimming at V came to 6 bases and at J to 4 bases, leaving 6 bases not matched to a gene. This CDR3 is built from 16 residues. CDR1 and CDR2 from the germline V gene are MDHEN and SYDVKM. The CDR3 region is CASRLPGLAGYNEQFF. The CDR3 DNA is TGTGCCAGCAGACTACCGGGACTAGCGGGATACAATGAGCAGTTCTTC.

The chain links TRBV20-1 to TRBJ2-1; D remains unclear. Germline V gene lookup returns CDR1 DFQATT and CDR2 SNEGSKA (reference sequence). V shed 6 bases and J shed 0 bases, with 15 bases lying between them. The CDR3 covers 15 residues. CDR3 sequence (DNA): TGCAGTGCCCCGACGAGGAAGAGCTCCTACAATGAGCAGTTCTTC. This codes for CSAPTRKSSYNEQFF.

This clonotype was counted between two and nine times. The gene calls are TRBV6-2 or TRBV6-3 and TRBJ1-2, with 9 bases that match TRBD1. The germline CDR1 and CDR2 sequences are MNHEY and SVGEGT. V was clipped by 6 bases and J by 6 bases; unmatched bases: 17. The CDR3 covers 17 residues. CDR3 residues: CASRRLQGTGKGDGYTF. CDR3 sequence (DNA): TGTGCCAGCAGAAGACTCCAAGGGACAGGGAAGGGAGATGGCTACACCTTC.

This clonotype came up a few times. This chain uses TRBV15 with TRBJ2-5; TRBD1 agrees at 8 bases. From germline, CDR1 is LNHNV and CDR2 YYDKDF (reference sequence). The CDR3 has 14 amino acids. Trimming removed 3 bases from V and 4 bases from J; junction bases left unmatched: 4. The CDR3: CATSSDRGVETQYF. CDR3 DNA: TGTGCCACCAGCAGTGACAGGGGCGTAGAGACCCAGTACTTC.